This is a list of T cell receptor beta chains from one sample in a study of blood T cell repertoires in COVID-19. Produced via immunoSEQ multiplex PCR; TCRdb's table is partial and in-frame only. The data contain some 120,000 clones, around three quarters of them singletons. Input material: peripheral blood. Receptor source: a woman aged 70 to 79 with acute or convalescent COVID-19. Both conserved end residues are part of each CDR3. D genes are given only for firm matches. The size entry is marked missing in some rows and otherwise reads once, few, many or a size class.

d_call clone_size j_call v_call cdr3_aa cdr3_nt
TRBD1 NA TRBJ2-5 TRBV9 CASTRTGVQETQYF TGTGCCAGCACCAGGACAGGGGTCCAAGAGACCCAGTACTTC
TRBD2 NA TRBJ2-2 TRBV3-1/TRBV3-2 CASAAGGPGELFF TGTGCCAGCGCAGCGGGAGGGCCCGGGGAGCTGTTTTTT
NA NA TRBJ1-5 TRBV12-5 CASGTQGRQPQHF TGTGCTAGTGGTACCCAGGGGCGGCAGCCCCAGCATTTT
NA few TRBJ2-1 TRBV29-1 CSVNGRPSGYEQFF TGCAGCGTTAATGGGAGGCCCTCTGGGTATGAGCAGTTCTTC
NA once TRBJ1-2 TRBV3-1/TRBV3-2 CASSQLTGYGYTF TGTGCCAGCAGCCAGCTCACGGGCTATGGCTACACCTTC
NA NA TRBJ1-2 TRBV28 CASSYSNYGYTF TGTGCCAGCAGTTACAGTAACTATGGCTACACCTTC
NA NA TRBJ1-5 TRBV28 CASSLGQGNQPQHF TGTGCCAGCAGTTTAGGGCAAGGCAATCAGCCCCAGCATTTT
NA NA TRBJ1-3 TRBV9 CASSVDTGVGGNTIYF TGTGCCAGCAGCGTAGATACCGGGGTCGGTGGAAACACCATATATTTT
TRBD1 few TRBJ2-7 TRBV10-1 CAIRQGSSSHEQYF TGCGCCATAAGACAGGGTTCCTCGTCCCACGAGCAGTACTTC
TRBD2 NA TRBJ2-7 TRBV23-1 CASRPLADSRRNEQYF TGCGCCAGCAGGCCACTAGCGGACTCACGAAGGAACGAGCAGTACTTC
NA NA TRBJ2-1 TRBV2 CASRRERAQDEQFF TGTGCCAGCAGAAGGGAGCGGGCTCAGGATGAGCAGTTCTTC
TRBD1 once TRBJ2-2 TRBV3-1/TRBV3-2 CASSQVPGQGGTGELFF TGTGCCAGCAGCCAAGTACCGGGACAGGGAGGCACCGGGGAGCTGTTTTTT
TRBD2 few TRBJ2-7 TRBV4-1 CASSQAPTSGPYEQYF TGCGCCAGCAGCCAAGCTCCCACTAGCGGGCCCTACGAGCAGTACTTC
TRBD1 NA TRBJ2-5 TRBV12-5 CASGWPSRGETQYF TGTGCTAGTGGTTGGCCCTCCAGGGGGGAGACCCAGTACTTC
TRBD1 NA TRBJ2-7 TRBV6-5 CASQVETGGSYEQYF TGTGCCAGCCAGGTCGAGACAGGGGGCTCCTACGAGCAGTACTTC
TRBD2 NA TRBJ2-3 TRBV7-2 CASSPTSGGDTQYF TGTGCCAGCAGCCCGACTAGCGGGGGGGATACGCAGTATTTT
NA NA TRBJ1-1 TRBV6-5 CASRRGNMNTEAFF TGTGCCAGCCGGAGGGGCAATATGAACACTGAAGCTTTCTTT
TRBD2 NA TRBJ2-2 TRBV28 CASSLSGGTGELFF TGTGCCAGCAGTTTATCGGGAGGGACCGGGGAGCTGTTTTTT
NA NA TRBJ1-1 TRBV7-9 CASSLKGYTEAFF TGTGCCAGCAGCTTAAAGGGGTACACTGAAGCTTTCTTT
NA NA TRBJ2-1 TRBV6-5 CASSNHRREGNEQFF TGTGCCAGCAGCAACCACCGTCGGGAAGGGAATGAGCAGTTCTTC
NA NA TRBJ1-1 TRBV5-8 CASSFPGHAGTEAFF TGTGCCAGCAGTTTCCCTGGGCACGCGGGCACTGAAGCTTTCTTT
TRBD1 NA TRBJ1-2 TRBV3-1/TRBV3-2 CASSPGGYGYTF TGTGCCAGCAGTCCAGGGGGGTATGGCTACACCTTC
TRBD1 NA TRBJ1-5 TRBV4-1 CASSQDGQGFNQPQHF TGCGCCAGCAGCCAGGATGGACAGGGATTTAATCAGCCCCAGCATTTT
TRBD1 once TRBJ1-2 TRBV11-2 CASSSAGQAYGYTF TGTGCCAGCAGCTCCGCGGGACAGGCATATGGCTACACCTTC
NA NA TRBJ1-3 TRBV6-1 CASTRTESGNTIYF TGTGCCAGCACCCGAACAGAGTCTGGAAACACCATATATTTT
NA NA TRBJ2-1 TRBV27 CASSRAVTGYNEQFF TGTGCCAGCAGCCGAGCAGTCACGGGTTACAATGAGCAGTTCTTC
TRBD2 NA TRBJ2-7 TRBV18 CASSLGTSGTFSYEQYF TGTGCCAGCTCACTCGGGACTAGCGGGACCTTCTCCTACGAGCAGTACTTC
TRBD2 NA TRBJ2-5 TRBV18 CASSLGLAGFQETQYF TGTGCCAGCTCATTGGGACTAGCGGGGTTCCAAGAGACCCAGTACTTC
NA few TRBJ1-4 TRBV5-8 CASSLIGGTNEKLFF TGTGCCAGCAGCTTGATAGGGGGAACTAATGAAAAACTGTTTTTT
NA NA TRBJ2-5 TRBV4-1 CASSQEFDRSQETQYF TGCGCCAGCAGCCAAGAATTCGACAGGTCCCAAGAGACCCAGTACTTC
NA once TRBJ1-5 TRBV7-2 CASSFGARQPQHF TGTGCCAGCAGCTTTGGAGCGAGGCAGCCCCAGCATTTT
TRBD2 once TRBJ2-1 TRBV9 CASSVASGGYNEQFF TGTGCCAGCAGCGTTGCTAGCGGGGGCTACAATGAGCAGTTCTTC
NA few TRBJ2-3 TRBV21-1 CASSKSVATDTQYF TGTGCCAGCAGCAAGTCGGTCGCCACAGATACGCAGTATTTT
TRBD1 NA TRBJ1-2 TRBV5-4 CASSPPPGQGYGYTF TGTGCCAGCAGCCCCCCCCCGGGACAGGGATATGGCTACACCTTC
TRBD1 once TRBJ1-2 TRBV29-1 CSDGQGTDGYTF TGCAGCGATGGACAGGGGACTGATGGCTACACCTTC
TRBD2 NA TRBJ2-7 TRBV4-2 CASSQALAGAYEQYF TGTGCCAGCAGCCAGGCGCTAGCGGGAGCCTACGAGCAGTACTTC
NA NA TRBJ2-2 TRBV4-1 CASSQGGRGTGELFF TGCGCCAGCAGCCAAGGGGGGCGCGGGACCGGGGAGCTGTTTTTT
TRBD2 NA TRBJ2-7 TRBV7-2 CASSSGTSGIYF TGTGCCAGCAGCTCAGGGACTAGCGGGATCTACTTC
TRBD1 once TRBJ1-2 TRBV3-1/TRBV3-2 CASSQRAPDRGYGYTF TGTGCCAGCAGCCAACGTGCGCCGGACAGGGGCTACGGCTACACCTTC
TRBD2 NA TRBJ2-3 TRBV3-1/TRBV3-2 CASSQEGVAGWGDTQYF TGTGCCAGCAGCCAAGAGGGGGTAGCGGGTTGGGGAGATACGCAGTATTTT
TRBD2 NA TRBJ2-2 TRBV6-5 CASSYLLAGGPGELFF TGTGCCAGCAGTTACCTACTAGCGGGAGGGCCCGGGGAGCTGTTTTTT
NA NA TRBJ2-3 TRBV18 CASSRDTTPDTQYF TGTGCCAGCTCACGGGACACAACCCCAGATACGCAGTATTTT
NA NA TRBJ1-3 TRBV30 CAWRIDQGMGTIYF TGTGCCTGGAGAATAGACCAGGGGATGGGCACCATATATTTT